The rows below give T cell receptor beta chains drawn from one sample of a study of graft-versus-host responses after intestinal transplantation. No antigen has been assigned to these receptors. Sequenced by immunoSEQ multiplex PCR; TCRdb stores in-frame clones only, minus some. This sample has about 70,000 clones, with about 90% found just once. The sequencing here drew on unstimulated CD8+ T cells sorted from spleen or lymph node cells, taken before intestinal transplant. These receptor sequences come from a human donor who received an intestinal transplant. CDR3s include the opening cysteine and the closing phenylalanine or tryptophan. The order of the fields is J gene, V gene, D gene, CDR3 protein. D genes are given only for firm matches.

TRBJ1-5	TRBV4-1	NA	CASSQEGGAKSNQPQHF
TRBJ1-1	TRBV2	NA	CASSEDDSLNTEAFF
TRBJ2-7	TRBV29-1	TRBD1	CSVLDRAGDEQYF
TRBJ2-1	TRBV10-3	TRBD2	CAISPSGGPYNEQFF
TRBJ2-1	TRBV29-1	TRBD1	CSVLRQGFDNEQFF
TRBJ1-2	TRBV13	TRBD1	CASSARDRVGGYTF
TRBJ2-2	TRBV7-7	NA	CASSFGDGELFF
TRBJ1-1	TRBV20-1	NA	CSATQNTEAFF
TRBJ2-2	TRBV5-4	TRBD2	CASSPGTMGTGELFF
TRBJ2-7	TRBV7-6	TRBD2	CASSLEAGGLDEQYF
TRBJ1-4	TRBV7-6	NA	CASSPRTGTNEKLFF
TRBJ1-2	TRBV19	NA	CASSIASGGGYGYTF
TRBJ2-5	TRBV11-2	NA	CASSFPRTGQETQYF
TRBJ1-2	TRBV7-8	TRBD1	CASSPGQGYGYTF
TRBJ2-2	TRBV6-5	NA	CASSYSGAPGELFF
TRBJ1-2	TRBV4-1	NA	CASSHLKTGYTF
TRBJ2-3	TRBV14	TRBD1	CASSHRWTGPTDTQYF
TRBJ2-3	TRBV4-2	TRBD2	CASSQGRTSGGQTGDTQYF
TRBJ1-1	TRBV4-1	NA	CASSQGAGSFSRATF
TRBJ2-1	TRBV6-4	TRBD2	CASSDQTSGGYNEQFF
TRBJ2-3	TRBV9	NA	CASSEGLSGTDTQYF
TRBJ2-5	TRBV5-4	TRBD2	CASSLTSGGGETQYF
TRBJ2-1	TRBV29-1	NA	CSVVWSGAYYNEQFF
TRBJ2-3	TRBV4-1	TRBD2	CASSHETSGGPTDTQYF
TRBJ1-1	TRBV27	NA	CASSPRDTTEAFF
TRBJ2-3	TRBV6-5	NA	CASSWKLVSTDTQYF
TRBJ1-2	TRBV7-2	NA	CASSPRQVLGYGYTF
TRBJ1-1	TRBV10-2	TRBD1	CASSDPFLTGTGALNTEAFF
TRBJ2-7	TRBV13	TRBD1	CASSPTTGDYEQYF
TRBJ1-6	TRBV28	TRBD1	CASSHRGGSPLHF
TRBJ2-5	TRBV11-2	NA	CASSSLHTWEQYF
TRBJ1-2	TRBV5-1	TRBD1	CASSKGQGYGYTF
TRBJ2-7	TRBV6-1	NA	CASSETGSYEQYF
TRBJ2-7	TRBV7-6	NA	CASSPTLGLTSYEQYF
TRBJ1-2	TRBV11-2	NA	CASSAYTGGYGYTF
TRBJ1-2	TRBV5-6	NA	CASSRSTGQPYGYTF
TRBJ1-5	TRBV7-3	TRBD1	CASSPGTDSNQPQHF
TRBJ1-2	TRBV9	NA	CASSVGDKLGYGYTF
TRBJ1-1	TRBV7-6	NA	CASSPEAQGNTEAFF
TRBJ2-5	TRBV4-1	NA	CASSPGFYQETQYF
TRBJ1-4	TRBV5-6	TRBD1	CASSLVYRGTNEKLFF
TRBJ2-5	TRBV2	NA	CASSDLQETQYF
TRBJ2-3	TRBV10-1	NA	CASSEYYSTDTQYF
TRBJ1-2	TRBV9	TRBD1	CASSGQGGVGSYTF
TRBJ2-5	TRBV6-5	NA	CASSHSSALGETQYF
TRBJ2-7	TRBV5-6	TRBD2	CASSFTSGGTERYEQYF
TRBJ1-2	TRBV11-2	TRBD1	CASSLGGQGVGGYTF
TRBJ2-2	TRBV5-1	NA	CASSLGGPGELFF
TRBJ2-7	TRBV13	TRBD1	CASSSGQEAYEQYF
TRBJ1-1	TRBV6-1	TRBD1	CASSEAIQGGTEAFF
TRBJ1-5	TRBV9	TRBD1	CASSVGGQVNQPQHF
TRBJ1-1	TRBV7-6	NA	CASSLGARTEAFF
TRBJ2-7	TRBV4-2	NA	CASSQDLGVSSYEQYF
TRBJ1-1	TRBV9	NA	CASSVGGDTEAFF
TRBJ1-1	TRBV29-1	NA	CSALEELWNTEAFF
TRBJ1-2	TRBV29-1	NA	CSVDPGLRLDGYTF
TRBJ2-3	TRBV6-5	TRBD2	CASSPSGGAGDTQYF
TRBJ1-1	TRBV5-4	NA	CASSLGHTEAFF
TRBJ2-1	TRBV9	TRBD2	CASSVGGGALEQFF
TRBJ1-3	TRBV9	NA	CASRGGTGNTIYF